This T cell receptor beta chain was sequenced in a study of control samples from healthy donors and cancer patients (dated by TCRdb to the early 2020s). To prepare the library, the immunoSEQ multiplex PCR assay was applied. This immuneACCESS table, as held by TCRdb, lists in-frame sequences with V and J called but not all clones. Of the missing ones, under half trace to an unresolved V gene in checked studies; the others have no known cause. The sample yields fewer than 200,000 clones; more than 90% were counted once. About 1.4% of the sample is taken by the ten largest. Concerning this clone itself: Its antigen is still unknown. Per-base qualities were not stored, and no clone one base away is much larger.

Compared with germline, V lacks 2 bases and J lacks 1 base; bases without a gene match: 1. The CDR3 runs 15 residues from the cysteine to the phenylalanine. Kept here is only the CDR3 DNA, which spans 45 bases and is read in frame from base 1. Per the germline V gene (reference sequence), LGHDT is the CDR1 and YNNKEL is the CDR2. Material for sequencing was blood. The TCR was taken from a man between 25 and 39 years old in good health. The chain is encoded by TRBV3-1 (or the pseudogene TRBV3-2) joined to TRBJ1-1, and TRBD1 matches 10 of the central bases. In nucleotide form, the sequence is TGTGCCAGCAGCCAACGACAGGGGGCGAACACTGAAGCTTTCTTT. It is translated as CASSQRQGANTEAFF.